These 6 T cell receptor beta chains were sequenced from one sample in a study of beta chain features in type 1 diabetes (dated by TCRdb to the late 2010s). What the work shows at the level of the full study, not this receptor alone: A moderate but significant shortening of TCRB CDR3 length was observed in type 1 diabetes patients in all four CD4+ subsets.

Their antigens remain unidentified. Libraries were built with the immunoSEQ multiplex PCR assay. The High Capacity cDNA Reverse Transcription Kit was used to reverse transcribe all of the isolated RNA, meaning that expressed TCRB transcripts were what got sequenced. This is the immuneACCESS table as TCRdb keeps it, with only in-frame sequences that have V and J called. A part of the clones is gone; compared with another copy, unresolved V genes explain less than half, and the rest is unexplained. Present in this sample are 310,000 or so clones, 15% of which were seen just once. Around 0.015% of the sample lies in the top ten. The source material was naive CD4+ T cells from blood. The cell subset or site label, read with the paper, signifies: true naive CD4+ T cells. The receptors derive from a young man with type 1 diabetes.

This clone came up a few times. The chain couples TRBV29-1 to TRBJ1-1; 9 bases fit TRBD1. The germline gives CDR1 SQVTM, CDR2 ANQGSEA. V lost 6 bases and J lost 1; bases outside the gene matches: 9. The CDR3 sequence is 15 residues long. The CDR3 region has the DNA TGCAGCGTCCTCGGACAGGGGAGTGGGAACACTGAAGCTTTCTTT. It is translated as CSVLGQGSGNTEAFF. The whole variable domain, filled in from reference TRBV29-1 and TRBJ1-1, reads SAVISQKPSRDICQRGTSLTIQCQVDSQVTMMFWYRQQPGQSLTLIATANQGSEATYESGFVIDKFPISRPNLTFSTLTVSNMSPEDSSIYLCSVLGQGSGNTEAFFGQGTRLTVV.

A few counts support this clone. CDR3 in DNA: TGTGCCAGCAGCGCCCGACAGTCCACCGGGGAGCTGTTTTTT. Amino acids: CASSARQSTGELFF. The rearrangement joins TRBV11-2 to TRBJ2-2; D possibly corresponds to TRBD1 (5 bases). The CDR3 contains 14 residues. Per germline, CDR1 SGHAT and CDR2 FQNNGV. The V end was cut by 5 bases, the J end by 4 bases, with 11 bases between.

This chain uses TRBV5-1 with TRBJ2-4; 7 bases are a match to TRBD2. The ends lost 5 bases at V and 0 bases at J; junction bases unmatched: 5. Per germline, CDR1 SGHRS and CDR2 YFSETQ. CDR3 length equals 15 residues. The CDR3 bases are TGCGCCAGCAGTGCTAGCGGAATAGCCAAAAACATTCAGTACTTC. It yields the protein CASSASGIAKNIQYF.

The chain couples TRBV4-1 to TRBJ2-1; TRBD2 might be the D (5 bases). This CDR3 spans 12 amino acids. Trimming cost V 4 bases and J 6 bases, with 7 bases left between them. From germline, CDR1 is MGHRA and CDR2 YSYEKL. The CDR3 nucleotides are TGCGCCAGCAGCCTACTAGGCAATGAGCAGTTCTTC. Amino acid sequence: CASSLLGNEQFF.

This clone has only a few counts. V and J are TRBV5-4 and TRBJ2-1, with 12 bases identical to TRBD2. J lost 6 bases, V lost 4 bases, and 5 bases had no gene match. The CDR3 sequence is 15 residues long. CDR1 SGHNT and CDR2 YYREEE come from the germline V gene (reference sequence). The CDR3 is CASSPTSGGINEQFF. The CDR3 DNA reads TGTGCCAGCAGCCCTACTAGCGGGGGGATCAATGAGCAGTTCTTC.

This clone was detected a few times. The CDR3 bases are TGCAGCGTTGAAGTAAGGCAGGCCGTGAACACTGAAGCTTTCTTT. This gives the protein CSVEVRQAVNTEAFF. The V call is TRBV29-1, the J call TRBJ1-1, with unresolved D. The length of the CDR3 is 15 residues. V dropped 1 base and J dropped 0 bases, with 12 bases sitting between them. Germline V gene sequence: CDR1 SQVTM, CDR2 ANQGSEA.